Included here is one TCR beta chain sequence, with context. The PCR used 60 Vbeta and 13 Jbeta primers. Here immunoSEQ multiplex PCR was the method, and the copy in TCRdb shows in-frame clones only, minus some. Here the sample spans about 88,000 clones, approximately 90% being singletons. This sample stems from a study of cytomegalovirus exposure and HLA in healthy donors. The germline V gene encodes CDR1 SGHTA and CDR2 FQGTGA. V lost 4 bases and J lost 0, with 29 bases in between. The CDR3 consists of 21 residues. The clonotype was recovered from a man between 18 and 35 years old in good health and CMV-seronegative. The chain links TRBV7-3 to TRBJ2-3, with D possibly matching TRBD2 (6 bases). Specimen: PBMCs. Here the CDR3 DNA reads TGTGCCAGCAGCTCCCCTCGGGATGGGCGGGAAGGTGAGTCTAGCACAGATACGCAGTATTTT. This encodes CASSSPRDGREGESSTDTQYF.